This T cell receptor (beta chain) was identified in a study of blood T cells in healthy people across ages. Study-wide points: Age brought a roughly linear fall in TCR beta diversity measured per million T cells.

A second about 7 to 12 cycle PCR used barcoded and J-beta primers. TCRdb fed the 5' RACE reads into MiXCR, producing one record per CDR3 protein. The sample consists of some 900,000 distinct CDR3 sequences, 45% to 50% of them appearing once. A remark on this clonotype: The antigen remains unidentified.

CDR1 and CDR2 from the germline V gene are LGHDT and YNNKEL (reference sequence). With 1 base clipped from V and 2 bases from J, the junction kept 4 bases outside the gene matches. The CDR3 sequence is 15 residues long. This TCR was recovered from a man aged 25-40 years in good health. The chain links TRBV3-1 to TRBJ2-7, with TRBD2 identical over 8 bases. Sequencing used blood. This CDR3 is CASSQAQLAAYEQYF. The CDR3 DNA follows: TGTGCCAGCAGCCAAGCCCAACTAGCGGCCTACGAGCAGTACTTC.